The 28 T cell receptor beta chains below come from one sample, sequenced in a study of beta chain features in type 1 diabetes. The investigators reverse transcribed all of the isolated RNA, so they sequenced expressed TCRB transcripts. Data came from immunoSEQ multiplex PCR; TCRdb stores just in-frame clones and leaves some out. The sample holds about 350,000 clones, around a fifth seen once. The sample was naive CD4+ T cells from blood. The origin of the receptors is a woman aged 18-30 years in good health.

There are a few counts of this clone. V is TRBV30 and J is TRBJ2-3; D is possibly TRBD1 (5 bases). This CDR3 is built from 13 residues. From germline, CDR1 is GTSNPN and CDR2 SVGIG (reference sequence). The V end lost 5 bases, the J end lost 1 base, and 10 bases lay between the germline ends. The CDR3 here is CAWRQMGTDTQYF. The CDR3 DNA follows: TGTGCCTGGCGACAGATGGGCACAGATACGCAGTATTTT.

In its sample, this clone was seen a few times. The genes are TRBV27 and TRBJ2-1; 8 positions match TRBD2. Germline V gene lookup returns CDR1 MNHEY and CDR2 SMNVEV (reference sequence). V lost 2 bases, J lost 6 bases, and 6 bases stayed unmatched. The CDR3 length is 15 residues. CDR3 protein: CASSLNRAGGNEQFF. CDR3 coding DNA: TGTGCCAGCAGTTTAAACAGGGCGGGAGGCAATGAGCAGTTCTTC.

This clone was counted at least ten times. The junction does not match germline at one end; this may be a read error. V is TRBV23-1 and J is TRBJ2-5; D perhaps matches TRBD1 (5 bases). TRBV23-1 is an open reading frame whose function is uncertain. There are 15 residues in the CDR3. The CDR3 reads CASSQSGQGQGTQYF. The CDR3 DNA reads TGCGCCAGCAGTCAATCGGGGCAGGGCCAAGGGACCCAGTACTTC.

This chain joins TRBV5-1 and TRBJ1-2, with D possibly being TRBD1 (5 bases). The CDR3 spans 14 residues. Germline V gives CDR1 SGHRS, CDR2 YFSETQ. V was cut by 0 bases and J by 5 bases, with 11 bases left in between. The CDR3 nucleotides read TGCGCCAGCAGCTTGGAAAGGGGCGATTATGGCTACACCTTC. Its translation: CASSLERGDYGYTF.

As concerns this clone: Other DNA sequences of this sample code for an identical CDR3. The gene calls are TRBV9 and TRBJ2-1; TRBD1 agrees at 10 bases. This CDR3 contains 15 residues. With V trimmed by 0 bases and J by 5 bases, 2 bases remained unmatched. From germline, CDR1 is SGDLS and CDR2 YYNGEE. The CDR3 here is CASSVGDRGHNEQFF. CDR3 nucleotides: TGTGCCAGCAGCGTAGGGGACAGGGGACACAATGAGCAGTTCTTC.

The rearrangement links TRBV6-1 to TRBJ2-3; TRBD1 might be the D (6 bases). V gave up 7 bases and J gave up 1 base, with 12 bases separating them. Germline CDR1 is MNHNS and CDR2 is SASEGT. This CDR3 has 14 residues. The CDR3 DNA reads TGTGCCAGCACCTCAGGGGTTCGCACAGATACGCAGTATTTT. This encodes CASTSGVRTDTQYF.

The rearrangement links TRBV7-2 to TRBJ2-5; the D is unclear. The V end lost 5 bases, the J end lost 5 bases, and 9 bases lay between the germline ends. CDR3 size: 12 residues. Germline lookup yields CDR1 SGHTA and CDR2 FQGNSA. CDR3 in amino acids: CASSPFRETQYF. CDR3 in DNA: TGTGCCAGCAGCCCATTCCGGGAGACCCAGTACTTC.

This chain joins TRBV6-5 and TRBJ1-1; tentative D call: TRBD1 (6 bases). Trimming shortened V by 6 bases and J by 3 bases, and 8 bases separated the two germline ends. The CDR3 loop spans 12 amino acids. Germline V gene sequence: CDR1 MNHEY, CDR2 SVGAGI. CDR3 sequence reads: CASSTGYTEAFF. The CDR3 DNA sequence: TGTGCCAGCAGCACAGGGTACACTGAAGCTTTCTTT.

The CDR3 here is CASNARASGASGNTIYF. The CDR3 region has the DNA TGTGCCAGCAACGCCAGAGCTTCAGGGGCCTCTGGAAACACCATATATTTT. The genes are TRBV9 and TRBJ1-3, with D perhaps matching TRBD1 (6 bases). This CDR3 has 17 residues. Germline V CDR1 and CDR2: SGDLS, YYNGEE. Trimming took off 6 bases at V and 0 bases at J, with 19 bases between the two ends.

The table lists this clone with a few counts. The chain employs TRBV4-1 and TRBJ2-7; D perhaps matches TRBD1 (5 bases). Germline assignment: CDR1 MGHRA and CDR2 YSYEKL. Trimming took 1 base from V and 4 from J, leaving 17 bases between them. The CDR3 sequence is 16 residues long. In DNA form, the CDR3 reads TGCGCCAGCAGCCAAGGCGGCAGGGATTACGAGTACGAGCAGTACTTC. Translated, it gives CASSQGGRDYEYEQYF.

The chain recombines TRBV5-1 with TRBJ1-2; D possibly corresponds to TRBD1 (5 bases). V lost 0 bases to trimming and J lost 7 bases, with 10 bases between them. The CDR3 consists of 13 residues. Germline lookup yields CDR1 SGHRS and CDR2 YFSETQ. CDR3 DNA sequence: TGCGCCAGCAGCTTGGCAGGGCGGAGTGGCTACACCTTC. Its translation: CASSLAGRSGYTF.

The chain joins TRBV5-1 to TRBJ2-5; D perhaps matches TRBD2 (5 bases). This CDR3 is 15 amino acids long. Germline V CDR1 and CDR2: SGHRS, YFSETQ. Trimming took 4 bases from V and 1 from J, leaving 14 bases between them. The CDR3 sequence: CASSIMRAVQETQYF. The CDR3 nucleotides are TGCGCCAGCAGCATCATGAGGGCTGTCCAAGAGACCCAGTACTTC.

This clone was seen only a few times. The V and J genes are TRBV15 and TRBJ1-2; TRBD1 is a possible D gene (5 bases). The CDR3 runs 14 residues. V was cut by 7 bases and J by 3 bases, with 15 bases left in between. Per the germline V gene, CDR1 is LNHNV and CDR2 is YYDKDF (reference sequence). CDR3 sequence reads: CATTTGGAHYGYTF. Written as DNA, the CDR3 is TGTGCCACCACCACCGGTGGGGCCCACTATGGCTACACCTTC.

V gene TRBV4-3 combines with J gene TRBJ2-6; D may be TRBD1 (6 bases). V was trimmed by 1 base and J by 2 bases, leaving 15 bases between them. The germline V gene has CDR1 LGHNA and CDR2 YSLEER. This CDR3 has 18 amino acids. This chain's CDR3 is CASSQGVQGRAGANVLTF. The CDR3 DNA is TGCGCCAGCAGCCAAGGCGTGCAGGGGCGTGCTGGGGCCAACGTCCTGACTTTC.

This clone has just a few counts. The chain recombines TRBV29-1 with TRBJ2-7, with D maybe TRBD1 (6 bases). The ends were cut back, 0 bases at V and 0 bases at J, with 6 bases in the middle. CDR3 length: 13 residues. The germline gives CDR1 SQVTM, CDR2 ANQGSEA. The CDR3 DNA is TGCAGCGTTGAAGAGGGGGCCTCCTACGAGCAGTACTTC. Translation gives CSVEEGASYEQYF.

CDR3 in DNA: TGTGCCAGCAGCTTCGGACAGCATAATTCACCCCTCCACTTT. This translates into CASSFGQHNSPLHF. The chain uses TRBV5-8 and TRBJ1-6, with D perhaps TRBD1 (6 bases). The ends were cut back, 2 bases at V and 5 bases at J, with 8 bases in the middle. The CDR3 is made up of 14 amino acids. CDR1 is SGHTS and CDR2 is YDEGEE in the germline V gene.

V and J are TRBV10-3 and TRBJ2-7, with TRBD1 matching over 8 bases. CDR3 length: 15 amino acids. CDR1 and CDR2 (germline): ENHRY, SYGVKD. J gave up 2 bases and V 6 bases, and 9 bases lay outside the gene matches. For the CDR3, the DNA is TGTGCCATCAGGGAAGGGACAGGTAACCCCTACGAGCAGTACTTC. Its protein is CAIREGTGNPYEQYF.

This clone was counted between two and nine times. The chain couples TRBV5-4 to TRBJ2-1; tentatively, D is TRBD1 (6 bases). The CDR3 consists of 16 residues. V was clipped by 4 bases and J by 2 bases, with 16 bases between them. Germline loops: CDR1 SGHNT, CDR2 YYREEE (reference sequence). The CDR3 coding sequence is TGTGCCAGCAGCCTGTCTAGGGGGAACACCTACAATGAGCAGTTCTTC. Translated, it gives CASSLSRGNTYNEQFF.

The V and J genes are TRBV4-1 and TRBJ2-1; TRBD2 matches at 11 bases. Germline CDR1 and CDR2: MGHRA and YSYEKL. The CDR3 loop spans 15 amino acids. With V trimmed by 4 bases and J by 4 bases, 3 bases remained unmatched. CDR3 bases: TGCGCCAGCAGCCTACTAGCGGGAGTATACAATGAGCAGTTCTTC. Translation: CASSLLAGVYNEQFF.

This clone was recorded a few times. The chain couples TRBV29-1 to TRBJ2-1; 9 bases align to TRBD1. J lost 7 bases, V lost 0 bases, and 4 bases had no gene match. The CDR3 totals 14 residues. The germline V gene has CDR1 SQVTM and CDR2 ANQGSEA. CDR3 sequence: CSVEDPGTGNEQFF. CDR3 coding DNA: TGCAGCGTTGAAGATCCTGGGACAGGGAATGAGCAGTTCTTC.

The rearrangement joins TRBV6-5 to TRBJ1-1; no definite D call. The CDR3 totals 15 residues. Trimming took 0 bases from V and 0 from J, leaving 8 bases between them. Germline CDR1 MNHEY, CDR2 SVGAGI. As DNA, the CDR3 is TGTGCCAGCAGTTACTCTGCAGTTATGAACACTGAAGCTTTCTTT. Residues: CASSYSAVMNTEAFF.

The chain employs TRBV28 and TRBJ1-1; D is unclear. From germline, CDR1 is MDHEN and CDR2 SYDVKM. V lost 5 bases and J lost 1, with 8 bases in between. CDR3 length: 13 amino acids. CDR3 amino acids: CASSPAANTEAFF. CDR3 DNA sequence: TGTGCCAGCAGTCCGGCGGCGAACACTGAAGCTTTCTTT.

A few counts support this clone. This chain links TRBV7-9 with TRBJ2-1, with a possible D match to TRBD2 (6 bases). The V gene lost 5 bases and the J gene lost 0 bases, with 20 bases spanning the gap. The CDR3 sequence is 18 residues long. Germline V gene lookup returns CDR1 SEHNR and CDR2 FQNEAQ (reference sequence). CDR3 nucleotide sequence: TGTGCCAGCAGCCCTCTGAGGGGTCCCGGGAGCTCCTACAATGAGCAGTTCTTC. Amino acid sequence: CASSPLRGPGSSYNEQFF.

The V and J genes are TRBV10-3 and TRBJ2-7; 7 bases map to TRBD1. J gave up 2 bases and V 6 bases, and 7 bases lay outside the gene matches. Germline CDR1 ENHRY, CDR2 SYGVKD. The CDR3 spans 14 residues. The CDR3 region has the DNA TGTGCCATCAGCTACGACAGGGTACCCTACGAGCAGTACTTC. This codes for CAISYDRVPYEQYF.

The rearrangement links TRBV18 to TRBJ1-2; D might be TRBD1 (6 bases). From germline, CDR1 is KGHSH and CDR2 LQKENI. CDR3 size: 12 residues. V was cut by 5 bases and J by 5 bases, with 9 bases left in between. As DNA, the CDR3 is TGTGCCAGCTCATTTCAGGGGTATGGCTACACCTTC. Its protein product is CASSFQGYGYTF.

The chain has TRBV5-6 and TRBJ2-3; D is perhaps TRBD1 (6 bases). The length of the CDR3 is 14 residues. Per germline, CDR1 SGHDT and CDR2 YYEEEE. V was clipped by 1 base and J by 3 bases, with 9 bases between them. In DNA form, the CDR3 reads TGTGCCAGCAGCTTGCAGGGGCGGACAGATACGCAGTATTTT. Protein sequence: CASSLQGRTDTQYF. Full variable domain (outside the CDR3, taken from reference TRBV5-6 and TRBJ2-3): DAGVTQSPTHLIKTRGQQVTLRCSPKSGHDTVSWYQQALGQGPQFIFQYYEEEERQRGNFPDRFSGHQFPNYSSELNVNALLLGDSALYLCASSLQGRTDTQYFGPGTRLTVL.

DNA of the CDR3: TGTGCCAGCAGCGTATATACAGGACTAAGTCTGGGAGGCTACACCTTC. Its protein product is CASSVYTGLSLGGYTF. The rearrangement links TRBV9 to TRBJ1-2, with D perhaps matching TRBD1 (5 bases). This CDR3 has 16 amino acids. Per germline, CDR1 SGDLS and CDR2 YYNGEE. With 1 base removed from V and 8 bases from J, the gap between germline ends came to 21 bases.

This clone was counted only a few times. The rearrangement joins TRBV6-5 to TRBJ2-1; a weak D match, TRBD2 (5 bases). V lost 2 bases and J 7 bases, leaving 15 bases between the germline ends. Germline V gene lookup returns CDR1 MNHEY and CDR2 SVGAGI. The CDR3 has 15 residues. CDR3 DNA: TGTGCCAGCAGTTACCAGACGGGGATAGGAAATGAGCAGTTCTTC. Amino acids: CASSYQTGIGNEQFF.